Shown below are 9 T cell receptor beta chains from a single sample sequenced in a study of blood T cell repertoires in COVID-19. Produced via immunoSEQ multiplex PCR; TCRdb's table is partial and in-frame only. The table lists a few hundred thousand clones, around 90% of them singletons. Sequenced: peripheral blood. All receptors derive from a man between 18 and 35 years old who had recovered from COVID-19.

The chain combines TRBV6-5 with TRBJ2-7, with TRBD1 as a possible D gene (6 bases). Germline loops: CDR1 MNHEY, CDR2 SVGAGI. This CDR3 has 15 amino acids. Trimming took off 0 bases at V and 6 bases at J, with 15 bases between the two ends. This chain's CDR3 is CASSYSITGSSEQYF. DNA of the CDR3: TGTGCCAGCAGTTACTCTATAACAGGGTCGAGCGAGCAGTACTTC.

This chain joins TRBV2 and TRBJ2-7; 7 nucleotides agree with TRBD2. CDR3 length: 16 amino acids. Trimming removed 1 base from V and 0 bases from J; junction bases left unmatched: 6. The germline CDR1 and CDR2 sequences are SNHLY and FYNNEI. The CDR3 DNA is TGTGCCAGCAGTGAAGGGGCTAGCGGTTACTCCTACGAGCAGTACTTC. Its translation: CASSEGASGYSYEQYF.

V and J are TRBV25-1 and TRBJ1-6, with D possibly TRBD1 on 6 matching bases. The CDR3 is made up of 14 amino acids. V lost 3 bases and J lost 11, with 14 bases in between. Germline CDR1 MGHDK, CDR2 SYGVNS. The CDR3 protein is CASSDFYRAAPLHF. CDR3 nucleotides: TGTGCCAGCAGTGACTTCTACAGGGCAGCACCCCTCCACTTT.

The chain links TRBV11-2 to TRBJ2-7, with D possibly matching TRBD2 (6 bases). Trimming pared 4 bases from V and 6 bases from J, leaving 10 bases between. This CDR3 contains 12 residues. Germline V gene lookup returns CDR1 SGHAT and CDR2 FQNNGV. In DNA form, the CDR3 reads TGTGCCAGCAGCTCCGGGACTCCCGAGCAGTACTTC. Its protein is CASSSGTPEQYF.

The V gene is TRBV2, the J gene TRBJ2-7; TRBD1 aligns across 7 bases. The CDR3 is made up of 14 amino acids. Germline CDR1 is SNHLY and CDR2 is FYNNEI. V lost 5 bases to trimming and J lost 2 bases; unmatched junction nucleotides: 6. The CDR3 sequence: CASSYRGSAYEQYF. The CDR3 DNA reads TGTGCCAGCAGTTACAGGGGTTCAGCCTACGAGCAGTACTTC.

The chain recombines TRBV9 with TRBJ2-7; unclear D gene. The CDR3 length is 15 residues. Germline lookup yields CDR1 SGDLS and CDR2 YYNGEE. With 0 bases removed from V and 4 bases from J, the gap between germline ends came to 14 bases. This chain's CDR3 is CASSVDGQIQYEQYF. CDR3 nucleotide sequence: TGTGCCAGCAGCGTAGATGGGCAGATTCAATACGAGCAGTACTTC.

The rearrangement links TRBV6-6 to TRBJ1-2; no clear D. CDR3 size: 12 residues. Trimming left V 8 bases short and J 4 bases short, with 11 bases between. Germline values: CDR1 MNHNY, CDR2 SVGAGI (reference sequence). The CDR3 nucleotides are TGTGCCAGCCTCTTTCAGGCCTATGGCTACACCTTC. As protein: CASLFQAYGYTF.

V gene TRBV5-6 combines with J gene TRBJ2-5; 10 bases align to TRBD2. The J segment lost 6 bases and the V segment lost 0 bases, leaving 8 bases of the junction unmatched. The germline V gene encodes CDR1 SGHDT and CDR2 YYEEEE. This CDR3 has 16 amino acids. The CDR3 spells CASSLGYSGGAQTQYF. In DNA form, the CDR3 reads TGTGCCAGCAGCTTGGGTTACAGCGGGGGGGCCCAGACCCAGTACTTC.

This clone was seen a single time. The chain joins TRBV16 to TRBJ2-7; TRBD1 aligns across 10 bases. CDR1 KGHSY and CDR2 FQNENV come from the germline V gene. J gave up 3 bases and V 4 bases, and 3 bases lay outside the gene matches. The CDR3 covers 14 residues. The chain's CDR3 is CASSRGTGVYEQYF. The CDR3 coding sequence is TGTGCCAGCAGCCGAGGGACAGGGGTCTACGAGCAGTACTTC.